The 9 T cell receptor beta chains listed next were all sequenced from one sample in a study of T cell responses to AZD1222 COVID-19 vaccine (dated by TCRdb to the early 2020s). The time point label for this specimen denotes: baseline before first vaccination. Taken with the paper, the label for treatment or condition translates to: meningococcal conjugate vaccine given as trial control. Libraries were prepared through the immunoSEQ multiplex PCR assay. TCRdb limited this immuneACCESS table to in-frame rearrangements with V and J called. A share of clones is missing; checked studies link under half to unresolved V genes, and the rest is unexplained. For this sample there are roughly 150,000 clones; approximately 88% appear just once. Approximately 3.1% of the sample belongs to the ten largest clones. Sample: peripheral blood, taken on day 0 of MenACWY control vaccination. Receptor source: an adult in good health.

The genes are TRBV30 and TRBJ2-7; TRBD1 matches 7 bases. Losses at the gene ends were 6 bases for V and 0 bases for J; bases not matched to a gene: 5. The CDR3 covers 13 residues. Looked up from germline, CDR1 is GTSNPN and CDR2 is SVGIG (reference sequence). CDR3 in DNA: TGTGCCTGCACCCGGGACAGCTCCTACGAGCAGTACTTC. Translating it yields CACTRDSSYEQYF.

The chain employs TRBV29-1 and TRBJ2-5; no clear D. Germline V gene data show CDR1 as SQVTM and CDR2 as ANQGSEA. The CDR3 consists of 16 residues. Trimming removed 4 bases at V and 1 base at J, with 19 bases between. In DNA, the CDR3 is TGCAGCGTTGGGGCCCCCCCGTCGAGTCCCCAAGAGACCCAGTACTTC. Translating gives CSVGAPPSSPQETQYF.

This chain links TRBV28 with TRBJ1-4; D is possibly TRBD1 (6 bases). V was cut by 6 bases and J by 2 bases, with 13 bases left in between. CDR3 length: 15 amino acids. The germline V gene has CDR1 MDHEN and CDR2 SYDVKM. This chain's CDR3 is CASRHTGMTNEKLFF. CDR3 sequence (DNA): TGTGCCAGCAGGCATACAGGGATGACTAATGAAAAACTGTTTTTT.

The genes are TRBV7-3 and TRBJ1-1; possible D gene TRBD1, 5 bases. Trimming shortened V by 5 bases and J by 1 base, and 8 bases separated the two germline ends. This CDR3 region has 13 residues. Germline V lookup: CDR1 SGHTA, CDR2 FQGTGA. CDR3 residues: CASSQGQNTEAFF. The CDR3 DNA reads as TGTGCCAGCAGCCAAGGACAGAACACTGAAGCTTTCTTT.

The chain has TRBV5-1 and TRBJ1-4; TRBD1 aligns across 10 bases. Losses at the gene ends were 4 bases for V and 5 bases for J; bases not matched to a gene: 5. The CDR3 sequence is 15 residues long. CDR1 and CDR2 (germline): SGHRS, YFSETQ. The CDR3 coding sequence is TGCGCCAGCAGCCCCCGGACAGGGGGAAATGAAAAACTGTTTTTT. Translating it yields CASSPRTGGNEKLFF.

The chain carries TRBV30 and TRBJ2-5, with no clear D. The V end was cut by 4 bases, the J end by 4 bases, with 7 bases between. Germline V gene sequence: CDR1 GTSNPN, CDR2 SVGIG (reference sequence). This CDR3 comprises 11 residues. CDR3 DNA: TGTGCCTGGAACAAGGGAGAGACCCAGTACTTC. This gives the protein CAWNKGETQYF.

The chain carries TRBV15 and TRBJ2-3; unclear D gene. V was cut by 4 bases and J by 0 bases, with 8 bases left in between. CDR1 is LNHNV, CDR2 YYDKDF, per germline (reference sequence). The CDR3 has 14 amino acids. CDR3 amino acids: CATSTESSTDTQYF. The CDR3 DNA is TGTGCCACCAGCACCGAATCCAGCACAGATACGCAGTATTTT. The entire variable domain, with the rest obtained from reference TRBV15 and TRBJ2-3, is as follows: DAMVIQNPRYQVTQFGKPVTLSCSQTLNHNVMYWYQQKSSQAPKLLFHYYDKDFNNEADTPDNFQSRRPNTSFCFLDIRSPGLGDTAMYLCATSTESSTDTQYFGPGTRLTVL.

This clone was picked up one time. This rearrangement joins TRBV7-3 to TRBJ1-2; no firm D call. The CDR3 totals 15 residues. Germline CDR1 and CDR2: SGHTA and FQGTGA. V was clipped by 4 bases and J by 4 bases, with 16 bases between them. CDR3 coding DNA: TGTGCCAGCAGCTCCGGGTCGGGGTCAGCCTATGGCTACACCTTC. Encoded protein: CASSSGSGSAYGYTF.

The CDR3 coding sequence is TGTGCCATCAGTGCCCCTTCGACAGGGGCTGGAAACACCATATATTTT. This codes for CAISAPSTGAGNTIYF. The chain has TRBV10-3 and TRBJ1-3; TRBD1 agrees at 8 bases. The CDR3 spans 16 residues. From germline, CDR1 is ENHRY and CDR2 SYGVKD. Trimming at V came to 4 bases and at J to 2 bases, leaving 7 bases not matched to a gene.